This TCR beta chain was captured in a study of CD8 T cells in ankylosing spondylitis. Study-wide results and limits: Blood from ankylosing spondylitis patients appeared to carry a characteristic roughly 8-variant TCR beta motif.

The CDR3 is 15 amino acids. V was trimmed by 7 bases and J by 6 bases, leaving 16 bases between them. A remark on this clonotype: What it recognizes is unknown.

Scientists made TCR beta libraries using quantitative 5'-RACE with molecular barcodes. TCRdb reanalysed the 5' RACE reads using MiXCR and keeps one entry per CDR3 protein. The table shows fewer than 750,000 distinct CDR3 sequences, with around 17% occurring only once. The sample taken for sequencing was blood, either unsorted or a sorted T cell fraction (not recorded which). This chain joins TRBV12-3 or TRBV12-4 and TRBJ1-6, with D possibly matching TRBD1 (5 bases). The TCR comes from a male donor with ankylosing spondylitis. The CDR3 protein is CASTVMGRANSPLHF. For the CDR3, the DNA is TGTGCCAGCACCGTCATGGGCAGGGCTAATTCACCCCTCCACTTT.